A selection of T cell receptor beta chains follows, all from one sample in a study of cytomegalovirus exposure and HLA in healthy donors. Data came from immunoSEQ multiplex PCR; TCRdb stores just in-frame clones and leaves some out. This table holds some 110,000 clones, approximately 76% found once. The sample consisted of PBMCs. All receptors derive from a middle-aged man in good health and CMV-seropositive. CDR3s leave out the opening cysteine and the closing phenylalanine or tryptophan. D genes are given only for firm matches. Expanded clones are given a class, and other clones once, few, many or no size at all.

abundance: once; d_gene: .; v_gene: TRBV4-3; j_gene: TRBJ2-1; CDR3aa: ASSQAGGGRRQF
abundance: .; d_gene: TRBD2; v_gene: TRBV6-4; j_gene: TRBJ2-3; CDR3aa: ASSELAGEPDTQY
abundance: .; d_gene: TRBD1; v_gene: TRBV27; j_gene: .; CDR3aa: ASRPSGTGSNEQY
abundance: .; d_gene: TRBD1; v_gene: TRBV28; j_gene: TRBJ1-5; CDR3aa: ASSFLLGGRPGQGYGNQPQH
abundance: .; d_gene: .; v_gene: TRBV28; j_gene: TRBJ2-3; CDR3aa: ASRPGSTDTQY
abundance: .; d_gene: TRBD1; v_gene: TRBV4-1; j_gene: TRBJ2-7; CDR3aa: ASSLQGAREQY
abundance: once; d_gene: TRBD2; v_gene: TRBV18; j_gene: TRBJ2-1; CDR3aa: ASSPGLAGGPEEQF
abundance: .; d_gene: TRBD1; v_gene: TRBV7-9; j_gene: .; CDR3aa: ASSSPTGEGEQY
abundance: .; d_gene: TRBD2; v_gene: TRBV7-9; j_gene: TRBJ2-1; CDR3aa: ASSLSGSGGNEQF
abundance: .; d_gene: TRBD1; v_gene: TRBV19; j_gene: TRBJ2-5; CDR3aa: ASSFGTADRETQY
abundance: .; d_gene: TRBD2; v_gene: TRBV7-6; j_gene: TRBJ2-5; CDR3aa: ASSLLAGEETQY
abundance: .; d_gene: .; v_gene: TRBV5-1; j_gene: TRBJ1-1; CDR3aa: ASSLEQGAAF
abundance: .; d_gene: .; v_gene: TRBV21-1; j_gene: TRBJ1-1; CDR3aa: ASPARGMGIDTEAF
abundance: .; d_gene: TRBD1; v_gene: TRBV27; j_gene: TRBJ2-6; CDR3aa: ASSSGTGESGANVLT
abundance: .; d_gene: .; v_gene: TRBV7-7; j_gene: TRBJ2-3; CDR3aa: ASSLGQSTDTQY
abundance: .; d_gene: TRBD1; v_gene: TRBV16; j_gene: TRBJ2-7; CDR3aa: ASSRGTGDTYEQY
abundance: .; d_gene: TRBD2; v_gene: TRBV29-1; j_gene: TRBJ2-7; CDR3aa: SVEGSLPSGGGEQY
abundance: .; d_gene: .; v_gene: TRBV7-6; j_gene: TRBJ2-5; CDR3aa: ASSLMRGGGETQY
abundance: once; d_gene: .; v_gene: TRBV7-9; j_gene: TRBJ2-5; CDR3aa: ASSPSTGAGETQY
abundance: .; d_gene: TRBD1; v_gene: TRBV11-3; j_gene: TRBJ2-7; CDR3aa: ASSSTGYEQY
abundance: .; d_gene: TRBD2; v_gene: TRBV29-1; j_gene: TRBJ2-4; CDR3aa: SVALSSGGLNIQY
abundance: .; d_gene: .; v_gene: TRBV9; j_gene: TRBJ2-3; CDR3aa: ASSGPKRGTDTQY
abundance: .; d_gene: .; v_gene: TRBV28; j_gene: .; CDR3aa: ASRWLGGASYEQY
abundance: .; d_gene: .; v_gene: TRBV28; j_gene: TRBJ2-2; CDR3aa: ASRIPGATGELF
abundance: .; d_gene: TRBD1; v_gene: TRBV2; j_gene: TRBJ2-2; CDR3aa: ASSEQGAGTGELF
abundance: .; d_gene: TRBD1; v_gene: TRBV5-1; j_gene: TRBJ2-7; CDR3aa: ASSWPGQGTYEQY
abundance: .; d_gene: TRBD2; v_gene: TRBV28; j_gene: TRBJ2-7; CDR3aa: ASSLHLLAGGTLSSYEQY
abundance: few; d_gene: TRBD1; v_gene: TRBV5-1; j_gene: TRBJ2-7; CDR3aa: ASSLNGQDPHEQY
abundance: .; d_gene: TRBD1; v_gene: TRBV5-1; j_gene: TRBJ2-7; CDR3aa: ASSTGTGRLDYEQY
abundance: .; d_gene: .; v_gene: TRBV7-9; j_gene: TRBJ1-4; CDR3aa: ASSPGGGEKLF
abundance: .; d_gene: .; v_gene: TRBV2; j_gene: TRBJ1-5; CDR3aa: ASTRQVSNSNQPQH
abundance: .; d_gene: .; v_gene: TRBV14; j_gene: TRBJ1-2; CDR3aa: ASRPVGGRDGYT
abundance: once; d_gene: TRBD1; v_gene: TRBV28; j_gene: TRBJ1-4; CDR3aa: ASSSDRGNEKLF
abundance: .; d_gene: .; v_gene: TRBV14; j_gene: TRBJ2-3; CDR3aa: ASSPHSGTDTQY
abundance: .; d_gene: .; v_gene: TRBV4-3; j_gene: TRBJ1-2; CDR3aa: ASSQGGGVTYGYT
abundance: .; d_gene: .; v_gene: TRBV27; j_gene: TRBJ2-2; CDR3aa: ASSSGDRITTGELF
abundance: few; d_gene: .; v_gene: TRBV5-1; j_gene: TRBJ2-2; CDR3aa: ASSLGLADGELF